This TCR beta chain was found in a study of neoadjuvant anti-PD-1 for oral cavity cancer. As to time point: after neoadjuvant nivolumab, at surgical resection. Profiling relied on immunoSEQ multiplex PCR, and the TCRdb table lists in-frame clones only, not all of them. The sample holds 9,500 to 15,000 clones; 71% are singletons and the top ten take approximately 2.3%. The CDR3 loop spans 15 amino acids. Germline V gene lookup returns CDR1 SGHVS and CDR2 FNYEAQ. V trimming: 5 bases; J trimming: 7 bases; junction bases outside the gene matches: 6. The sequenced sample was PBMCs, obtained after nivolumab (anti-PD-1) treatment. This TCR came from a person between 35 and 79 years old with oral cavity squamous cell carcinoma. The chain is built from TRBV7-6 and TRBJ2-2, with 11 bases matching TRBD2. The CDR3 loop is CASSILAGEIGELFF. DNA for the CDR3: TGTGCCAGCAGCATACTAGCGGGAGAGATCGGGGAGCTGTTTTTT. Full variable domain (outside the CDR3, taken from reference TRBV7-6 and TRBJ2-2): GAGVSQSPRYKVTKRGQDVALRCDPISGHVSLYWYRQALGQGPEFLTYFNYEAQQDKSGLPNDRFSAERPEGSISTLTIQRTEQRDSAMYRCASSILAGEIGELFFGEGSRLTVL.